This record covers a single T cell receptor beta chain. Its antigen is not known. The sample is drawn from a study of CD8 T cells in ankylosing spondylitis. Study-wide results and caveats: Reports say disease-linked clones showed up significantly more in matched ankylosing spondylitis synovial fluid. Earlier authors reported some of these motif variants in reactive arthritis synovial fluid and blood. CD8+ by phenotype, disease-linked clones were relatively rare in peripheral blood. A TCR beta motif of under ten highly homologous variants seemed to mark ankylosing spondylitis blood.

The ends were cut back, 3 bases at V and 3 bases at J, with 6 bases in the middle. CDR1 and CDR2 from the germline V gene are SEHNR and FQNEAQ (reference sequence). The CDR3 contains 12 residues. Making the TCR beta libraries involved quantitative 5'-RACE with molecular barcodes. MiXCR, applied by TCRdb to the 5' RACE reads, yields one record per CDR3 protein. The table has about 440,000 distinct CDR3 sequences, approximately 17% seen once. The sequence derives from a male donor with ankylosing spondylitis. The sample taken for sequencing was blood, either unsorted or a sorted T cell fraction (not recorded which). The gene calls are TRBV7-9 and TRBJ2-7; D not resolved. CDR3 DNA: TGTGCCAGCAGCTTTGACCACTACGAGCAGTACTTC. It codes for CASSFDHYEQYF.